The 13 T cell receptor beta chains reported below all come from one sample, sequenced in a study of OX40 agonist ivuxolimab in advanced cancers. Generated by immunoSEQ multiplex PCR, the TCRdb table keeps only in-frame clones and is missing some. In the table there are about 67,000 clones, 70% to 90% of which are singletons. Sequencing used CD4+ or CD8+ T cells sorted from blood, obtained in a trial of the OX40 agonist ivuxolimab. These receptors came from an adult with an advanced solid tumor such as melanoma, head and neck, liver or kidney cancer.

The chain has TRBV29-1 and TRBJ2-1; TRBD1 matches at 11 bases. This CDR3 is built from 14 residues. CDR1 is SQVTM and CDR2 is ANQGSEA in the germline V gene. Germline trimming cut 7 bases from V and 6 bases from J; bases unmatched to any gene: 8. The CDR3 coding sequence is TGCAGCGCTCCGGACAGGGGGCGCGGCAATGAGCAGTTCTTC. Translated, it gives CSAPDRGRGNEQFF.

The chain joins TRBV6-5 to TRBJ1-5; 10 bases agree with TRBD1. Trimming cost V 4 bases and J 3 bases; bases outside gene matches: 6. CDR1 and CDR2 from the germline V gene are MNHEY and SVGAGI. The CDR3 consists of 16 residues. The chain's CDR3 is CASSSTGGAVNQPQHF. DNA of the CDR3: TGTGCCAGCAGTTCGACAGGGGGCGCGGTCAATCAGCCCCAGCATTTT.

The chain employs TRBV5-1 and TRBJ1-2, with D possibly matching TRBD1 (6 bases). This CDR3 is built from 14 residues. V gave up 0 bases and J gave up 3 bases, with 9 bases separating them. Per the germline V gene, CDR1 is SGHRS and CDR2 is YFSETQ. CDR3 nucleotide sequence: TGCGCCAGCAGCTTGGAATCAGGGGACTATGGCTACACCTTC. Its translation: CASSLESGDYGYTF.

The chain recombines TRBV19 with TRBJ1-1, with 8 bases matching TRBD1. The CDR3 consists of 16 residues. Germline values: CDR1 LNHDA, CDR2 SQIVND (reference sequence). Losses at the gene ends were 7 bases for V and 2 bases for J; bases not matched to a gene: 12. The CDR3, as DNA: TGTGCCAGTACCCTGGACAGGGCGAAGGGAAACACTGAAGCTTTCTTT. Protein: CASTLDRAKGNTEAFF.

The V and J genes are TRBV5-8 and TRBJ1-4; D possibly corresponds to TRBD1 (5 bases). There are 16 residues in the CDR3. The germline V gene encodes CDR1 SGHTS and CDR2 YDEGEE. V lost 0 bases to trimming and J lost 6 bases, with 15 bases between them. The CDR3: CASSLVIGAGDEKLFF. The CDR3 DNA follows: TGTGCCAGCAGCTTGGTCATCGGGGCAGGAGATGAAAAACTGTTTTTT. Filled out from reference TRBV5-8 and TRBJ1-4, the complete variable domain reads EAGVTQSPTHLIKTRGQQATLRCSPISGHTSVYWYQQALGLGLQFLLWYDEGEERNRGNFPPRFSGRQFPNYSSELNVNALELEDSALYLCASSLVIGAGDEKLFFGSGTQLSVL.

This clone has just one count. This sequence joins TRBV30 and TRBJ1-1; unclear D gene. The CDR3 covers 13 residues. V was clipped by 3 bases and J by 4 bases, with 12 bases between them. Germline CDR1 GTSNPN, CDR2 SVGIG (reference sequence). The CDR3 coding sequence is TGTGCCTGGAGCCAAGGTAGAGGCACTGAAGCTTTCTTT. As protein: CAWSQGRGTEAFF.

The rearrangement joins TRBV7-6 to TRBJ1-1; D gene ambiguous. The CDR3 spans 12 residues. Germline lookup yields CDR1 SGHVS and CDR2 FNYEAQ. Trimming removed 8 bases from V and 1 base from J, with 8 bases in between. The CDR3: CASAQENTEAFF. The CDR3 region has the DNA TGTGCCAGCGCCCAAGAGAACACTGAAGCTTTCTTT. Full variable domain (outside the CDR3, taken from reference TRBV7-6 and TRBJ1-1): GAGVSQSPRYKVTKRGQDVALRCDPISGHVSLYWYRQALGQGPEFLTYFNYEAQQDKSGLPNDRFSAERPEGSISTLTIQRTEQRDSAMYRCASAQENTEAFFGQGTRLTVV.

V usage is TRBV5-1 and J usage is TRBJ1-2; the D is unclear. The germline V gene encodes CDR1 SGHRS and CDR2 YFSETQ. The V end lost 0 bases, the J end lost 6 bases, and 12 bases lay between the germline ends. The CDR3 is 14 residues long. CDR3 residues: CASSLEQSTDGYTF. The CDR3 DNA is TGCGCCAGCAGCTTGGAACAGAGCACGGATGGCTACACCTTC. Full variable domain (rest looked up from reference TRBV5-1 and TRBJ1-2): KAGVTQTPRYLIKTRGQQVTLSCSPISGHRSVSWYQQTPGQGLQFLFEYFSETQRNKGNFPGRFSGRQFSNSRSEMNVSTLELGDSALYLCASSLEQSTDGYTFGSGTRLTVV.

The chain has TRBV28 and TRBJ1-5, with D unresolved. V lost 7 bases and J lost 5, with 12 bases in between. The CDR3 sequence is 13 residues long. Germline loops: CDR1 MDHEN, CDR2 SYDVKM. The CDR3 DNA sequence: TGTGCCAGCAAAGGTGGCGGAGATCAGCCCCAGCATTTT. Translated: CASKGGGDQPQHF.

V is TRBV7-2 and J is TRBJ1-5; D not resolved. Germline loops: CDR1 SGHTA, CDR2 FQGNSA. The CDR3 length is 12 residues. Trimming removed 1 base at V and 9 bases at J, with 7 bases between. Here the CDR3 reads CASSLVYSPQHF. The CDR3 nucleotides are TGTGCCAGCAGCTTAGTTTATTCGCCCCAGCATTTT.

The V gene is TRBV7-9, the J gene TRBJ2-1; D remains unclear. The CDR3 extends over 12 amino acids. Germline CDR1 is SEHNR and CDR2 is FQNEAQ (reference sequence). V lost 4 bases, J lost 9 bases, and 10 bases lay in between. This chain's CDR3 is CASSSSRGEQFF. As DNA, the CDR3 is TGTGCCAGCAGCTCCAGTCGAGGTGAGCAGTTCTTC.

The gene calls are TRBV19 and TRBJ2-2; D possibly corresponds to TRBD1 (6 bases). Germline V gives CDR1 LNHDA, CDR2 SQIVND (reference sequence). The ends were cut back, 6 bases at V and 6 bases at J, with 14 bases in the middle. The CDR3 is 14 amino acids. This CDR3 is CASSPGARAGELFF. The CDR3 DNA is TGTGCCAGTAGCCCAGGGGCTAGAGCCGGGGAGCTGTTTTTT.

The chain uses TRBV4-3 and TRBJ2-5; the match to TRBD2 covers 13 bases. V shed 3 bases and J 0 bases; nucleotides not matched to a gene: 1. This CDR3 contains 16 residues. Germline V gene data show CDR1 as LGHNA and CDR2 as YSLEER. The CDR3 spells CASSQTSGGYQETQYF. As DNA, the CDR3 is TGCGCCAGCAGCCAGACTAGCGGGGGGTACCAAGAGACCCAGTACTTC.